This TCR beta chain was recorded in a study of T cell changes during pregnancy in multiple sclerosis. Note on this clone: In the same sample, other DNA sequences code for this CDR3.

Per germline, CDR1 SGHTA and CDR2 FQGNSA. Trimming removed 4 bases at V and 4 bases at J, with 8 bases between. The CDR3 spans 12 residues. Method: immunoSEQ multiplex PCR; TCRdb's copy keeps in-frame clones and lacks some. The sample lists some 83,000 clones; over 80% were seen once. The sequenced sample was PBMCs, obtained in the first trimester of pregnancy. V is TRBV7-2 and J is TRBJ2-7, with D tentatively TRBD2 (5 bases). The clonotype originates from a female donor in good health, serving as a control in a pregnancy study. Some clones in this sample may be carry-over from other donors' samples. CDR3 residues: CASSSGLYEQYF. The CDR3 DNA follows: TGTGCCAGCAGCTCAGGACTTTACGAGCAGTACTTC.